The 7 T cell receptor beta chains in this list originate from one sample, sequenced in a study of blood T cell repertoires in COVID-19. Profiled with immunoSEQ multiplex PCR; TCRdb holds only in-frame clones, not every one. This sample carries around 150,000 clones, 84% of them seen once, and the ten largest clones take less than 2.5%. Sequencing was performed on peripheral blood. These receptors were collected from a man between 65 and 85 years old with acute or convalescent COVID-19.

The V call is TRBV5-6, the J call TRBJ1-2; 7 bases match TRBD1. Germline V gene sequence: CDR1 SGHDT, CDR2 YYEEEE. V lost 3 bases, J lost 7 bases, and 9 bases stayed unmatched. The CDR3 runs to 14 residues. CDR3: CASSSFDREVGYTF. The CDR3 nucleotides read TGTGCCAGCAGCTCCTTCGACAGGGAGGTTGGCTACACCTTC.

V and J are TRBV4-1 and TRBJ2-1, with 9 positions matching TRBD2. The CDR3 length is 15 residues. The V and J ends lost 0 bases and 5 bases, in that order; junction bases with no gene match: 2. Germline V gene data show CDR1 as MGHRA and CDR2 as YSYEKL. CDR3 DNA sequence: TGCGCCAGCAGCCAAGAGACTAGCGGCCACAATGAGCAGTTCTTC. It codes for CASSQETSGHNEQFF.

The genes are TRBV20-1 and TRBJ1-4, with D uncertain. The V gene's germline CDR1 is DFQATT and CDR2 SNEGSKA (reference sequence). The CDR3 has 12 amino acids. The germline V and J ends were trimmed by 3 bases and 8 bases, with 10 bases remaining between them. This CDR3 reads CSASGTGEKLFF. The CDR3 nucleotides read TGCAGTGCTAGTGGAACGGGGGAAAAACTGTTTTTT.

The chain combines TRBV6-1 with TRBJ1-3; 8 nucleotides match TRBD1. CDR3 length: 14 amino acids. Germline values: CDR1 MNHNS, CDR2 SASEGT. With 1 base clipped from V and 5 bases from J, the junction kept 1 base outside the gene matches. CDR3 in DNA: TGTGCCAGCAGTGAAGGACAGGGGAGAAACACCATATATTTT. Protein: CASSEGQGRNTIYF.

The chain links TRBV18 to TRBJ2-1; 8 nucleotides match TRBD2. The CDR3 is made up of 16 amino acids. Trimming at V came to 0 bases and at J to 6 bases, leaving 7 bases not matched to a gene. CDR1 is KGHSH and CDR2 is LQKENI in the germline V gene. DNA for the CDR3: TGTGCCAGCTCACCACCCGCGGGAGGAGGGGGCAATGAGCAGTTCTTC. Its protein product is CASSPPAGGGGNEQFF.

The chain uses TRBV9 and TRBJ1-1; D may be TRBD1 (6 bases). The CDR3 consists of 15 residues. V lost 4 bases to trimming and J lost 1 base, with 14 bases between them. CDR1 and CDR2 from the germline V gene are SGDLS and YYNGEE. The CDR3 loop is CASSPEGVRNTEAFF. In DNA form, the CDR3 reads TGTGCCAGCAGCCCAGAGGGGGTGAGGAACACTGAAGCTTTCTTT.

The chain links TRBV19 to TRBJ2-1, with TRBD2 matching over 7 bases. V was pared by 9 bases and J by 2 bases, with 10 bases of the junction left unmatched. Germline V gene data show CDR1 as LNHDA and CDR2 as SQIVND (reference sequence). The CDR3 has 15 amino acids. The CDR3 DNA reads as TGTGCCAGCCGTCCTAGCGGCCAGACCTACAATGAGCAGTTCTTC. Translated, it gives CASRPSGQTYNEQFF.